The 24 T cell receptor beta chains listed next were all sequenced from one sample in a study of blood T cell repertoires in COVID-19. Libraries were prepared by immunoSEQ multiplex PCR; TCRdb keeps only in-frame clonotypes and omits some of them. The table lists hundreds of thousands of clones, approximately 91% of them singletons. Material for sequencing was peripheral blood. Receptor source: a woman in her fifties or sixties with COVID-19, enrolled during active disease.

The chain links TRBV7-8 to TRBJ2-2; 8 bases are shared with TRBD1. The CDR3 covers 16 residues. Germline V lookup: CDR1 SGHVS, CDR2 FQNEAQ. With V trimmed by 5 bases and J by 1 base, 6 bases remained unmatched. The chain's CDR3 is CASSPGTGLNTGELFF. Written as DNA, the CDR3 is TGTGCCAGCAGCCCTGGGACAGGATTGAACACCGGGGAGCTGTTTTTT.

The gene calls are TRBV7-9 and TRBJ2-6; TRBD1 agrees at 7 bases. Looked up from germline, CDR1 is SEHNR and CDR2 is FQNEAQ (reference sequence). The CDR3 length is 17 residues. J was trimmed by 2 bases and V by 5 bases; bases with no gene match: 9. CDR3 residues: CASSPVYRGTGANVLTF. For the CDR3, the DNA is TGTGCCAGCAGCCCGGTCTACAGGGGAACTGGGGCCAACGTCCTGACTTTC. Drawing the rest from reference TRBV7-9 and TRBJ2-6, the complete variable domain is DTGVSQNPRHKITKRGQNVTFRCDPISEHNRLYWYRQTLGQGPEFLTYFQNEAQLEKSRLLSDRFSAERPKGSFSTLEIQRTEQGDSAMYLCASSPVYRGTGANVLTFGAGSRLTVL.

This rearrangement joins TRBV5-1 to TRBJ2-2; TRBD2 aligns across 8 bases. Losses at the gene ends were 1 base for V and 1 base for J; bases not matched to a gene: 3. This CDR3 has 16 residues. Germline V gene data show CDR1 as SGHRS and CDR2 as YFSETQ. CDR3 nucleotides: TGCGCCAGCAGCTTGAGAAGCGGGGGGAACACCGGGGAGCTGTTTTTT. Protein product: CASSLRSGGNTGELFF.

The chain recombines TRBV6-5 with TRBJ1-1; D not certain. Trimming took off 4 bases at V and 6 bases at J, with 9 bases between the two ends. CDR1 and CDR2 from the germline V gene are MNHEY and SVGAGI. The CDR3 extends over 12 amino acids. The CDR3 here is CASSFPGAEAFF. The CDR3 DNA reads TGTGCCAGCAGTTTTCCCGGAGCTGAAGCTTTCTTT.

The chain is built from TRBV5-4 and TRBJ2-7, with 10 positions matching TRBD1. Germline values: CDR1 SGHNT, CDR2 YYREEE (reference sequence). The V and J ends lost 7 bases and 7 bases, in that order; junction bases with no gene match: 11. CDR3 length equals 14 residues. CDR3 loop: CASGHRDRGEEQYF. CDR3 nucleotide sequence: TGTGCCAGCGGGCACCGGGACAGGGGAGAAGAGCAGTACTTC.

Comment on this clone: The same CDR3 also results from other DNA sequences found in this sample. The chain uses TRBV5-1 and TRBJ2-5; D gene uncertain. The CDR3 sequence is 14 residues long. V gave up 0 bases and J gave up 4 bases, with 10 bases separating them. Per the germline V gene, CDR1 is SGHRS and CDR2 is YFSETQ. The CDR3 DNA is TGCGCCAGCAGCTTGGCCGGTGGGCTAGAGACCCAGTACTTC. The encoded protein is CASSLAGGLETQYF. The variable domain in full, with the rest retrieved from reference TRBV5-1 and TRBJ2-5, is KAGVTQTPRYLIKTRGQQVTLSCSPISGHRSVSWYQQTPGQGLQFLFEYFSETQRNKGNFPGRFSGRQFSNSRSEMNVSTLELGDSALYLCASSLAGGLETQYFGPGTRLLVL.

DNA of the CDR3: TGTGCCAGCAGCCTGACTAGTGAGCAGTACTTC. Translating it yields CASSLTSEQYF. The chain has TRBV6-2 or TRBV6-3 and TRBJ2-7; perhaps TRBD2 as D (6 bases). The ends were cut back, 6 bases at V and 7 bases at J, with 10 bases in the middle. Germline V lookup: CDR1 MNHEY, CDR2 SVGEGT. The CDR3 runs 11 residues.

The chain links TRBV6-5 to TRBJ2-3, with TRBD1 matching over 8 bases. Trimming cost V 5 bases and J 0 bases; bases outside gene matches: 4. The CDR3 is made up of 15 amino acids. CDR1 and CDR2 (germline): MNHEY, SVGAGI. Written as DNA, the CDR3 is TGTGCCAGCAGTACCAGGACAGGGAGCACAGATACGCAGTATTTT. Its protein is CASSTRTGSTDTQYF.

The chain couples TRBV27 to TRBJ2-7; 10 nucleotides line up with TRBD1. The CDR3 has 12 amino acids. V lost 6 bases to trimming and J lost 4 bases; unmatched junction nucleotides: 0. CDR1 is MNHEY and CDR2 is SMNVEV in the germline V gene (reference sequence). CDR3 region: CASRGQGYEQYF. CDR3 nucleotide sequence: TGTGCCAGCAGGGGACAGGGGTACGAGCAGTACTTC.

The V gene is TRBV19, the J gene TRBJ2-3; 9 nucleotides agree with TRBD1. The germline V gene has CDR1 LNHDA and CDR2 SQIVND (reference sequence). CDR3 length equals 14 residues. J gave up 5 bases and V 4 bases, and 4 bases lay outside the gene matches. The CDR3 sequence is CASSSGTGIDTQYF. CDR3 bases: TGTGCCAGTAGTAGCGGGACAGGGATAGATACGCAGTATTTT.

The V gene is TRBV29-1, the J gene TRBJ2-7; 9 bases line up with TRBD1. With V trimmed by 0 bases and J by 4 bases, 10 bases remained unmatched. Germline CDR1 reads SQVTM; CDR2 reads ANQGSEA. The CDR3 spans 16 residues. Written as DNA, the CDR3 is TGCAGCGTTGAAGATCCGACAGGGGGTATCGTTTACGAGCAGTACTTC. Protein sequence: CSVEDPTGGIVYEQYF.

The genes are TRBV28 and TRBJ1-1; D possibly corresponds to TRBD1 (6 bases). Germline CDR1 MDHEN, CDR2 SYDVKM. The germline V and J ends were trimmed by 0 bases and 5 bases, with 13 bases remaining between them. This CDR3 has 15 residues. CDR3 protein: CASSLWGGTRTEAFF. The CDR3 coding sequence is TGTGCCAGCAGTTTATGGGGAGGGACACGGACTGAAGCTTTCTTT.

In its sample, this clone was seen once. V is TRBV6-5 and J is TRBJ1-1, with a weak D call TRBD1 (5 bases). V lost 4 bases and J 4 bases, leaving 10 bases between the germline ends. This CDR3 has 13 residues. Germline V gene data show CDR1 as MNHEY and CDR2 as SVGAGI. The CDR3 DNA is TGTGCCAGCAGTTTTCAGGGTCTCACTGAAGCTTTCTTT. Its translation: CASSFQGLTEAFF.

The chain couples TRBV30 to TRBJ2-3; tentatively, D is TRBD1 (6 bases). Germline V gives CDR1 GTSNPN, CDR2 SVGIG (reference sequence). Trimming took 4 bases from V and 1 from J, leaving 18 bases between them. The CDR3 loop spans 16 amino acids. CDR3 loop: CAWNLGRGWGTDTQYF. The CDR3 DNA sequence: TGTGCCTGGAATCTCGGCAGGGGATGGGGCACAGATACGCAGTATTTT.

V gene TRBV19 combines with J gene TRBJ2-1; D perhaps matches TRBD1 (6 bases). Trimming left V 6 bases short and J 6 bases short, with 9 bases between. The germline gives CDR1 LNHDA, CDR2 SQIVND (reference sequence). The CDR3 runs to 12 residues. CDR3 sequence reads: CASREGGNEQFF. CDR3 sequence (DNA): TGTGCCAGTAGGGAAGGGGGCAATGAGCAGTTCTTC.

This clone occurred once. The genes are TRBV4-2 and TRBJ2-1; TRBD2 agrees at 10 bases. Germline CDR1 reads LGHNA; CDR2 reads YNFKEQ. With 4 bases clipped from V and 15 bases from J, the junction kept 9 bases outside the gene matches. This CDR3 is built from 13 residues. For the CDR3, the DNA is TGTGCCAGCAGCCTTGGGACTAGCGAGAAAGGGTTCTTC. Encoded protein: CASSLGTSEKGFF.

The rearrangement links TRBV24-1 to TRBJ1-2; D gene unclear. Trimming took off 3 bases at V and 9 bases at J, with 13 bases between the two ends. Germline CDR1 KGHDR, CDR2 SFDVKD. The CDR3 sequence is 13 residues long. In DNA, the CDR3 is TGTGCCACCAGTGATGCCGCCGGGAGCCGCTACACCTTC. Protein: CATSDAAGSRYTF.

Turning to this clone: Other DNA sequences in this sample translate to the same CDR3. J is TRBJ2-5 and V is TRBV9, with 7 bases identical to TRBD1. CDR3 length: 15 amino acids. CDR1 SGDLS and CDR2 YYNGEE come from the germline V gene. Germline trimming cut 0 bases from V and 1 base from J; bases unmatched to any gene: 3. This chain's CDR3 is CASSVVAGGQETQYF. In nucleotides, the CDR3 is TGTGCCAGCAGCGTAGTGGCAGGGGGCCAAGAGACCCAGTACTTC.

J is TRBJ2-2 and V is TRBV3-1 (or the pseudogene TRBV3-2); TRBD2 agrees at 9 bases. CDR3 length equals 15 residues. J was trimmed by 3 bases and V by 3 bases; bases with no gene match: 2. Per the germline V gene, CDR1 is LGHDT and CDR2 is YNNKEL (reference sequence). In DNA, the CDR3 is TGTGCCAGCAGCCAGCGGGGGGGCCACACCGGGGAGCTGTTTTTT. It yields the protein CASSQRGGHTGELFF.

This clone was recorded only once. The chain uses TRBV5-1 and TRBJ2-1, with 8 bases lining up with TRBD2. V was pared by 3 bases and J by 0 bases, with 8 bases of the junction left unmatched. The CDR3 sequence is 17 residues long. Germline V CDR1 and CDR2: SGHRS, YFSETQ. CDR3 protein: CASSWGSGGSSYNEQFF. Written as DNA, the CDR3 is TGCGCCAGCAGCTGGGGGAGCGGGGGAAGCTCCTACAATGAGCAGTTCTTC.

This chain joins TRBV29-1 and TRBJ1-1; 7 bases fit TRBD1. The germline gives CDR1 SQVTM, CDR2 ANQGSEA. This CDR3 is built from 16 residues. With 6 bases clipped from V and 0 bases from J, the junction kept 13 bases outside the gene matches. The CDR3 DNA is TGCAGCGTCTCTACCCCGGGACAGAACATGAACACTGAAGCTTTCTTT. Residues: CSVSTPGQNMNTEAFF.

This clone was observed a handful of times. This rearrangement joins TRBV5-5 to TRBJ1-2; the D is unclear. CDR1 is SGHKS and CDR2 is YYEKEE in the germline V gene (reference sequence). The CDR3 has 14 amino acids. With 0 bases removed from V and 3 bases from J, the gap between germline ends came to 9 bases. DNA for the CDR3: TGTGCCAGCAGCTTGGTTAGCAGTGACTATGGCTACACCTTC. Amino acid sequence: CASSLVSSDYGYTF.

J is TRBJ1-6 and V is TRBV28; TRBD1 is a possible D gene (6 bases). The CDR3 consists of 14 residues. In germline, CDR1 is MDHEN, CDR2 SYDVKM. V shed 1 base and J shed 11 bases, with 12 bases lying between them. The CDR3 region is CASSLSQGGAPLHF. DNA for the CDR3: TGTGCCAGCAGTTTATCACAGGGCGGCGCACCCCTCCACTTT.

This chain links TRBV2 with TRBJ1-2, with a possible D match to TRBD1 (6 bases). The V gene lost 3 bases and the J gene lost 4 bases, with 12 bases spanning the gap. The germline CDR1 and CDR2 sequences are SNHLY and FYNNEI. The CDR3 runs 14 residues. CDR3 in amino acids: CASSDRGAGYGYTF. The CDR3 DNA reads TGTGCCAGCAGTGATCGGGGGGCTGGCTATGGCTACACCTTC.